This is a list of T cell receptor beta chains from one sample in a study of cytomegalovirus exposure and HLA in healthy donors. Assay used: immunoSEQ multiplex PCR; TCRdb lists only in-frame clones, some missing. The sample yields around 100,000 clones, approximately 76% seen once. The sequencing input was PBMCs. These receptors were obtained from a woman aged 60-75 years in good health and CMV-seropositive. Each CDR3 is given with its conserved first and last residue. The order of the fields is V gene, J gene, clone size, D gene, CDR3 protein, CDR3 DNA. The D gene is left open where the match is weak. Only part of the rows carry a size: once, few, many, or a class if the clone is expanded.

v_call: TRBV19; j_call: TRBJ2-2; clone_size: NA; d_call: NA; cdr3_aa: CASSWTGTNTGELFF; cdr3_nt: TGTGCCAGCTCTTGGACGGGAACGAACACCGGGGAGCTGTTTTTT
v_call: TRBV9; j_call: TRBJ1-2; clone_size: NA; d_call: TRBD1; cdr3_aa: CASSVDRGGYGYTF; cdr3_nt: TGTGCCAGCAGCGTAGACAGGGGGGGCTATGGCTACACCTTC
v_call: TRBV27; j_call: TRBJ2-7; clone_size: NA; d_call: NA; cdr3_aa: CASSGRDSASYEQYF; cdr3_nt: TGTGCCAGCAGTGGCCGGGACTCGGCATCCTACGAGCAGTACTTC
v_call: TRBV11-2; j_call: TRBJ2-7; clone_size: few; d_call: NA; cdr3_aa: CASSLDTLNKQYF; cdr3_nt: TGTGCCAGCAGCTTAGACACCCTAAATAAGCAGTACTTC
v_call: TRBV6-1; j_call: TRBJ2-3; clone_size: NA; d_call: TRBD1; cdr3_aa: CASSLRQGRTDTQYF; cdr3_nt: TGTGCCAGCAGTCTACGACAGGGGAGGACAGATACGCAGTATTTT
v_call: TRBV7-8; j_call: TRBJ1-2; clone_size: NA; d_call: NA; cdr3_aa: CASSLGWGSFSNYGYTF; cdr3_nt: TGTGCCAGCAGCTTAGGGTGGGGCAGCTTCTCAAACTATGGCTACACCTTC
v_call: TRBV2; j_call: TRBJ2-2; clone_size: NA; d_call: TRBD2; cdr3_aa: CASRVGDSGTGELFF; cdr3_nt: TGTGCCAGCAGGGTGGGCGATAGCGGGACCGGGGAGCTGTTTTTT
v_call: TRBV6-5; j_call: TRBJ2-6; clone_size: once; d_call: NA; cdr3_aa: CASRPRRGGANVLTF; cdr3_nt: TGTGCCAGCAGACCCAGGAGGGGAGGGGCCAACGTCCTGACTTTC
v_call: TRBV5-8; j_call: TRBJ2-3; clone_size: NA; d_call: NA; cdr3_aa: CASSSSHTQYF; cdr3_nt: TGTGCCAGCAGCTCGAGCCATACGCAGTATTTT
v_call: TRBV7-9; j_call: TRBJ1-6; clone_size: few; d_call: NA; cdr3_aa: CASSLLASPLHF; cdr3_nt: TGTGCCAGCAGCTTATTGGCCTCACCCCTCCACTTT
v_call: TRBV6-5; j_call: TRBJ2-2; clone_size: NA; d_call: TRBD2; cdr3_aa: CASSPGLGRRGELFF; cdr3_nt: TGTGCCAGCAGTCCGGGACTAGGGCGTAGGGGGGAGCTGTTTTTT
v_call: TRBV28; j_call: TRBJ2-7; clone_size: NA; d_call: TRBD2; cdr3_aa: CASSLPTPRVPGLAGDSYEQYF; cdr3_nt: TGTGCCAGCAGCTTACCTACCCCGAGGGTACCGGGACTAGCGGGGGACTCCTACGAGCAGTACTTC
v_call: TRBV7-3; j_call: TRBJ2-2; clone_size: NA; d_call: NA; cdr3_aa: CASSSGGTGELFF; cdr3_nt: TGTGCCAGCAGCTCCGGGGGCACCGGGGAGCTGTTTTTT
v_call: TRBV4-2; j_call: TRBJ1-5; clone_size: NA; d_call: NA; cdr3_aa: CASSQDFTNAGQPQHF; cdr3_nt: TGTGCCAGCAGCCAAGATTTTACTAATGCTGGACAGCCCCAGCATTTT
v_call: TRBV5-1; j_call: TRBJ2-1; clone_size: NA; d_call: TRBD1; cdr3_aa: CASSFGTGGTYNEQFF; cdr3_nt: TGCGCCAGCAGCTTCGGGACAGGGGGAACTTACAATGAGCAGTTCTTC
v_call: TRBV5-1; j_call: TRBJ2-6; clone_size: once; d_call: TRBD1; cdr3_aa: CASSIRTGAGANVLTF; cdr3_nt: TGCGCCAGCAGCATACGAACAGGGGCTGGGGCCAACGTCCTGACTTTC
v_call: TRBV5-1; j_call: TRBJ1-1; clone_size: NA; d_call: NA; cdr3_aa: CASSGSGNTEAFF; cdr3_nt: TGCGCCAGCAGTGGGAGTGGGAACACTGAAGCTTTCTTT
v_call: TRBV27; j_call: TRBJ2-1; clone_size: NA; d_call: TRBD2; cdr3_aa: CASSSWTSENEQFF; cdr3_nt: TGTGCCAGCAGTTCGTGGACTAGCGAAAATGAGCAGTTCTTC
v_call: TRBV4-1; j_call: TRBJ1-5; clone_size: NA; d_call: NA; cdr3_aa: CASSQEPGSGGNQPQHF; cdr3_nt: TGCGCCAGCAGCCAAGAGCCTGGGAGCGGCGGCAATCAGCCCCAGCATTTT
v_call: TRBV4-1; j_call: TRBJ1-4; clone_size: NA; d_call: NA; cdr3_aa: CASSHSDRNEKLFF; cdr3_nt: TGCGCCAGCAGCCATTCAGACAGAAATGAAAAACTGTTTTTT
v_call: TRBV7-3; j_call: TRBJ1-5; clone_size: NA; d_call: NA; cdr3_aa: CASSPGGGNQPQHF; cdr3_nt: TGTGCCAGCAGCCCGGGAGGTGGCAATCAGCCCCAGCATTTT
v_call: TRBV7-6; j_call: TRBJ2-6; clone_size: NA; d_call: TRBD1; cdr3_aa: CASSARQGSSGANVLTF; cdr3_nt: TGTGCCAGCAGCGCACGACAGGGGAGCTCTGGGGCCAACGTCCTGACTTTC
v_call: TRBV5-1; j_call: TRBJ2-1; clone_size: NA; d_call: TRBD1; cdr3_aa: CASSPVRPGDREGFSNLNNEQFF; cdr3_nt: TGCGCCAGCAGCCCCGTCCGACCGGGTGACAGGGAAGGGTTTTCGAATCTAAACAATGAGCAGTTCTTC
v_call: TRBV11-2; j_call: TRBJ1-1; clone_size: few; d_call: TRBD1; cdr3_aa: CASSLAVQGFAEAFF; cdr3_nt: TGTGCCAGCAGCTTAGCCGTACAGGGGTTCGCTGAAGCTTTCTTT
v_call: TRBV19; j_call: TRBJ2-2; clone_size: NA; d_call: TRBD1; cdr3_aa: CASRRDRLFF; cdr3_nt: TGTGCCAGTCGCCGGGACAGGCTGTTTTTT
v_call: TRBV29-1; j_call: TRBJ2-7; clone_size: NA; d_call: NA; cdr3_aa: CSVGLASYEQYF; cdr3_nt: TGCAGCGTTGGACTCGCCTCCTACGAGCAGTACTTC
v_call: TRBV5-8; j_call: TRBJ2-1; clone_size: NA; d_call: NA; cdr3_aa: CASSLANSYNEQFF; cdr3_nt: TGTGCCAGCAGCTTAGCGAATTCCTACAATGAGCAGTTCTTC
v_call: TRBV29-1; j_call: TRBJ2-7; clone_size: NA; d_call: NA; cdr3_aa: CSATGIVLGEQYF; cdr3_nt: TGCAGCGCAACCGGGATAGTGCTGGGCGAGCAGTACTTC
v_call: TRBV2; j_call: TRBJ2-7; clone_size: NA; d_call: TRBD1; cdr3_aa: CASSEATWTGTSYEQYF; cdr3_nt: TGTGCCAGCAGTGAAGCTACCTGGACAGGGACCTCCTACGAGCAGTACTTC
v_call: TRBV5-4; j_call: TRBJ2-3; clone_size: NA; d_call: TRBD2; cdr3_aa: CASSFGTSGFTDTQYF; cdr3_nt: TGTGCCAGCAGCTTTGGGACTAGCGGATTCACAGATACGCAGTATTTT
v_call: TRBV7-6; j_call: TRBJ2-1; clone_size: NA; d_call: NA; cdr3_aa: CASSLAPPGSYNEQFF; cdr3_nt: TGTGCCAGCAGCTTAGCACCCCCGGGGTCCTACAATGAGCAGTTCTTC
v_call: TRBV9; j_call: TRBJ2-7; clone_size: NA; d_call: TRBD1; cdr3_aa: CASSVAQGDRYEQYF; cdr3_nt: TGTGCCAGCAGCGTAGCTCAGGGGGATAGGTACGAGCAGTACTTC